This T cell receptor (beta chain) is from a study of metastatic and nonmetastatic thyroid tumors. Study context: Repertoire comparisons spanned blood and tumor or nodule tissue from malignant and benign thyroid patients.

Germline lookup yields CDR1 SGHRS and CDR2 YFSETQ. The CDR3 runs to 13 residues. V was cut by 0 bases and J by 0 bases, with 3 bases left in between. Until they underwent thyroid surgery, no patient had received any treatment. Study processing details: In papillary thyroid cancer, a distant-metastasis classifier was built using CDR3 differences across clinicopathological groups. TCRdb used MiXCR to call clones anew from the PCR reads. The authors' filters were not applied to this entry. The sample comprises tens of thousands of clones, roughly an eighth of which are singletons, and around 15% rests with the top ten. Study-wide results and limits: Benign nodules were reported to have significantly lower TCR beta diversity than malignant thyroid tumors, in blood and tumor.

This clone has a count of ten or more. Its antigen is undetermined. Sequenced: blood. This sequence originates from a female donor with papillary thyroid cancer or a benign thyroid nodule (not recorded which). Some clones in this sample may be carry-over from other donors' samples. The chain employs TRBV5-1 and TRBJ1-2; D unresolved. The CDR3 DNA reads TGCGCCAGCAGCTTGGAACCTAACTATGGCTACACCTTC. Translation gives CASSLEPNYGYTF.